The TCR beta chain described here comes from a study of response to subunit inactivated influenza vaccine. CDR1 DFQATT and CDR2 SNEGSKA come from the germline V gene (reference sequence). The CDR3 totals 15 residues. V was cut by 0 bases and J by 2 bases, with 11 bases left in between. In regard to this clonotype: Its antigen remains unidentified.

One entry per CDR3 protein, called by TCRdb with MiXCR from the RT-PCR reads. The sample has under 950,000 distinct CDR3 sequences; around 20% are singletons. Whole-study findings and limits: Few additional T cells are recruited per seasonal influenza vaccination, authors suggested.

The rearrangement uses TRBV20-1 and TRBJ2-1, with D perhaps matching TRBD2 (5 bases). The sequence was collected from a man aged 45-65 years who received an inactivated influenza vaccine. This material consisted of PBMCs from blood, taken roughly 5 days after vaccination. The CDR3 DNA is TGCAGTGCTAGAGATGAGGTCGGGGCCTACAATGAGCAGTTCTTC. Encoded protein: CSARDEVGAYNEQFF.